This T cell receptor (beta chain) stems from a study of blood T cell repertoires in COVID-19. Study at large: Material from acute and convalescent COVID-19 was sourced from the United States, Italy and Spain. PBMCs, B-cell-depleted T cells, or T cells were the source of the cDNA or gDNA that made up the material.

As handled by the study authors: Using reference gene primer amplification, nucleated cell counts were estimated. Generated by immunoSEQ multiplex PCR, the TCRdb table keeps only in-frame clones and is missing some. The DNA gave D and trimming, while V, J and clone size come from that table. Of 73,000 or so clones listed, 80% to 95% are singletons. CDR1 and CDR2 (germline): LGHDT, YNNKEL (reference sequence). This CDR3 spans 17 amino acids. V shed 1 base and J 4 bases; nucleotides not matched to a gene: 7. The sequenced material came from peripheral blood. This TCR was sampled from a human donor with active COVID-19. The donor label of this sample is uncertain. This sequence joins TRBV3-1 (or the pseudogene TRBV3-2) and TRBJ2-5, with 12 bases matching TRBD2. This CDR3 is CASSQGLAGDYRETQYF. The CDR3 nucleotides are TGTGCCAGCAGCCAAGGACTAGCGGGAGACTACCGAGAGACCCAGTACTTC.